The 25 T cell receptor beta chains presented below share a single source sample, sequenced in a study of T cells after yellow fever vaccination. TCRdb redid the calling of the 5' RACE reads with MiXCR, one entry per CDR3 protein. Of around 65,000 distinct CDR3 sequences listed, under 6.5% are singletons. The source was CD4+ T cells sorted from PBMCs, collected approximately 16 days after the first yellow fever vaccination. These receptors were obtained from a man aged 18-30 years who received the YFV17D yellow fever vaccine.

V and J are TRBV5-4 and TRBJ2-3; 9 bases line up with TRBD2. V gave up 5 bases and J gave up 0 bases; unmatched junction bases: 7. This CDR3 has 16 amino acids. Germline CDR1 reads SGHNT; CDR2 reads YYREEE (reference sequence). The CDR3 reads CASRGGGAASTDTQYF. CDR3 DNA: TGTGCCAGCAGGGGCGGGGGGGCCGCTAGCACAGATACGCAGTATTTT.

This clonotype has at least ten counts. V usage is TRBV9 and J usage is TRBJ2-4, with 7 bases that match TRBD1. V gave up 4 bases and J gave up 15 bases; unmatched junction bases: 13. The germline V gene has CDR1 SGDLS and CDR2 YYNGEE. The CDR3 is 13 residues long. Here the CDR3 reads CASSPDNSDRRYF. The CDR3 DNA reads as TGTGCCAGCAGCCCAGACAACTCGGACAGGAGGTACTTC.

This clonotype was counted many times. The V call is TRBV5-1, the J call TRBJ2-2; unclear D gene. CDR3 length: 13 residues. The V end was cut by 7 bases, the J end by 2 bases, with 9 bases between. Germline assignment: CDR1 SGHRS and CDR2 YFSETQ. CDR3 in DNA: TGCGCCAGCCATACGGGCAACACCGGGGAGCTGTTTTTT. Protein: CASHTGNTGELFF.

This clonotype was recorded many times. The rearrangement joins TRBV5-1 to TRBJ2-5, with TRBD1 matching 7 bases. The trim removed 2 bases at V and 2 bases at J, leaving 18 bases unmatched. In germline, CDR1 is SGHRS, CDR2 YFSETQ. This CDR3 spans 19 amino acids. CDR3 nucleotides: TGCGCCAGCAGCTTAGGATCGGGACAGTTCTTTCCCCGACAAGAGACCCAGTACTTC. It translates to CASSLGSGQFFPRQETQYF.

This clonotype came up many times. DNA of the CDR3: TGTGCCAGCAGGATACCGGGACAGGGGCGTCGGAACACTGAAGCTTTCTTT. It is translated as CASRIPGQGRRNTEAFF. The chain has TRBV7-9 and TRBJ1-1, with TRBD1 matching 10 bases. V lost 6 bases to trimming and J lost 1 base; unmatched junction nucleotides: 11. CDR3 length: 17 residues. Germline V CDR1 and CDR2: SEHNR, FQNEAQ (reference sequence).

This clonotype was recorded many times. V gene TRBV4-1 combines with J gene TRBJ2-5; tentatively, D is TRBD2 (5 bases). This CDR3 is 17 amino acids long. V dropped 4 bases and J dropped 4 bases, with 22 bases sitting between them. Germline V CDR1 and CDR2: MGHRA, YSYEKL. This CDR3 is CASSPRSSGSGGETQYF. DNA for the CDR3: TGCGCCAGCAGCCCCAGATCTTCAGGCAGCGGAGGAGAGACCCAGTACTTC.

This clonotype showed up many times. The DNA of the CDR3 is TGTGCCAGCAGTAAAGTACTACAGACCCAGCCCCAGCATTTT. It is translated as CASSKVLQTQPQHF. The chain carries TRBV12-3 or TRBV12-4 and TRBJ1-5, with D unresolved. The CDR3 is 14 residues long. Deletions cut 5 bases from V and 7 bases from J, with 15 bases between.

This clonotype was seen ten or more times. This CDR3 is CASSYPQQGTGRNEQFF. The CDR3, as DNA: TGTGCCAGCAGTTATCCCCAACAGGGAACTGGGAGAAATGAGCAGTTCTTC. The V gene is TRBV6-5, the J gene TRBJ2-1; D possibly corresponds to TRBD1 (6 bases). This CDR3 contains 17 residues. Trimming shortened V by 3 bases and J by 7 bases, and 22 bases separated the two germline ends. Germline CDR1 is MNHEY and CDR2 is SVGAGI.

V gene TRBV5-1 combines with J gene TRBJ2-6, with D perhaps TRBD1 (5 bases). CDR3 length: 16 residues. Germline V lookup: CDR1 SGHRS, CDR2 YFSETQ. Between the trimmed V and J ends, which lost 0 bases and 0 bases, there was a span of 7 bases. The CDR3 here is CASSLATASGANVLTF. The CDR3 region has the DNA TGCGCCAGCAGCTTGGCGACAGCCTCTGGGGCCAACGTCCTGACTTTC.

The sample holds many counts of this clonotype. This chain connects TRBV20-1 to TRBJ2-4, with TRBD1 matching 8 bases. Germline CDR1 DFQATT, CDR2 SNEGSKA (reference sequence). The CDR3 has 17 amino acids. V shed 6 bases and J 1 base; nucleotides not matched to a gene: 14. The CDR3 protein is CSAQAPQGAGAKNIQYF. DNA of the CDR3: TGCAGTGCCCAAGCTCCCCAGGGGGCTGGCGCCAAAAACATTCAGTACTTC.

This clonotype was detected many times. The chain recombines TRBV7-2 with TRBJ1-6; 11 bases match TRBD1. This CDR3 has 16 amino acids. Germline CDR1 reads SGHTA; CDR2 reads FQGNSA. V dropped 1 base and J dropped 10; count of bases not matched to a gene: 6. CDR3 protein: CASSLEGTGGGSPLHF. DNA of the CDR3: TGTGCCAGCAGCTTAGAGGGGACAGGGGGGGGATCACCCCTCCACTTT.

CDR3 sequence: CSARDRTSGVEQFF. The CDR3 DNA follows: TGCAGTGCTAGAGATAGGACTAGCGGGGTTGAGCAGTTCTTC. The gene calls are TRBV20-1 and TRBJ2-1; 12 bases match TRBD2. Trimming at V came to 0 bases and at J to 9 bases, leaving 3 bases not matched to a gene. This CDR3 contains 14 residues. Germline lookup yields CDR1 DFQATT and CDR2 SNEGSKA (reference sequence).

This clonotype was counted ten times or more. The chain couples TRBV21-1 to TRBJ2-5; no DNA check was done on the table's D call, TRBD2. TRBV21-1 has pseudogene status. The CDR3 consists of 15 residues. CDR3: CASIYPGLVRETQYF. In DNA, the CDR3 is TGTGCCAGCATCTACCCGGGACTAGTGCGTGAGACCCAGTACTTC.

At least ten counts were recorded for this clonotype. The chain has TRBV29-1 and TRBJ2-5, with no clear D. Trimming left V 1 base short and J 3 bases short, with 6 bases between. The CDR3 has 12 amino acids. CDR1 is SQVTM and CDR2 is ANQGSEA in the germline V gene. The CDR3 DNA sequence: TGCAGCGTTGAAGGGCAGAAAGAGACCCAGTACTTC. Translating it yields CSVEGQKETQYF. The entire variable domain, with the rest obtained from reference TRBV29-1 and TRBJ2-5, is as follows: SAVISQKPSRDICQRGTSLTIQCQVDSQVTMMFWYRQQPGQSLTLIATANQGSEATYESGFVIDKFPISRPNLTFSTLTVSNMSPEDSSIYLCSVEGQKETQYFGPGTRLLVL.

In this sample, this clonotype turned up many times. The genes are TRBV20-1 and TRBJ1-5; D is unclear. The CDR3 runs 12 residues. From germline, CDR1 is DFQATT and CDR2 SNEGSKA (reference sequence). The V gene lost 7 bases and the J gene lost 2 bases, with 9 bases spanning the gap. CDR3 DNA: TGCAGTGTGGTACAAGGCAATCAGCCCCAGCATTTT. It is translated as CSVVQGNQPQHF.

This clonotype showed up many times. J is TRBJ2-1 and V is TRBV12-5; D unclear. This CDR3 has 12 residues. The V end lost 6 bases, the J end lost 4 bases, and 7 bases lay between the germline ends. CDR1 LGHNT and CDR2 FRNRAP come from the germline V gene. The chain's CDR3 is CASGPGYNEQFF. DNA of the CDR3: TGTGCTAGTGGCCCGGGTTACAATGAGCAGTTCTTC. Full variable domain (rest looked up from reference TRBV12-5 and TRBJ2-1): DARVTQTPRHKVTEMGQEVTMRCQPILGHNTVFWYRQTMMQGLELLAYFRNRAPLDDSGMPKDRFSAEMPDATLATLKIQPSEPRDSAVYFCASGPGYNEQFFGPGTRLTVL.

The sample holds many counts of this clonotype. V and J are TRBV4-1 and TRBJ2-1; no definite D call. The V gene's germline CDR1 is MGHRA and CDR2 YSYEKL. CDR3 length: 14 residues. V was clipped by 4 bases and J by 6 bases, with 13 bases between them. CDR3 residues: CASSLAANTNEQFF. The DNA for the CDR3 is TGCGCCAGCAGCCTAGCAGCTAATACCAATGAGCAGTTCTTC.

In this sample, this clonotype turned up many times. V gene TRBV5-5 combines with J gene TRBJ2-1, with 10 nucleotides matching TRBD1. The V gene end was trimmed by 4 bases and the J gene end by 2 bases; junction bases not matched to a gene: 3. Germline V CDR1 and CDR2: SGHKS, YYEKEE (reference sequence). CDR3 size: 15 residues. The CDR3 DNA sequence: TGTGCCAGCAGCACGGGACAGGGGACCTACAATGAGCAGTTCTTC. Its translation: CASSTGQGTYNEQFF.

At least ten counts were recorded for this clonotype. The V gene is TRBV18, the J gene TRBJ1-2; D remains ambiguous. The germline V and J ends were trimmed by 6 bases and 3 bases, with 17 bases remaining between them. The CDR3 length is 15 residues. Germline V lookup: CDR1 KGHSH, CDR2 LQKENI. CDR3 loop: CASSPGNLGYYGYTF. The CDR3 nucleotides are TGTGCCAGCTCTCCCGGAAATCTGGGCTACTATGGCTACACCTTC.

Ten or more counts support this clonotype. V usage is TRBV7-2 and J usage is TRBJ1-2; 7 bases line up with TRBD1. The CDR3 runs 13 residues. Germline CDR1 is SGHTA and CDR2 is FQGNSA. Germline trimming cut 6 bases from V and 7 bases from J; bases unmatched to any gene: 8. CDR3 DNA: TGTGCCAGCAGAGCGACAGGGATAGGTGGCTACACCTTC. This gives the protein CASRATGIGGYTF.

This clonotype has at least ten counts. V is TRBV20-1 and J is TRBJ1-1; D is unresolved. The V gene lost 4 bases and the J gene lost 6 bases, with 9 bases spanning the gap. Germline loops: CDR1 DFQATT, CDR2 SNEGSKA (reference sequence). The CDR3 is 11 residues long. As DNA, the CDR3 is TGCAGTGCTATGCAGCAATCTGAAGCTTTCTTT. Its protein is CSAMQQSEAFF.

Ten or more counts support this clonotype. The CDR3 nucleotides are TGTGCCAGCATCTATCGGGCGGGGGCCTCCTACAATGAGCAGTTCTTC. Translated: CASIYRAGASYNEQFF. The chain couples TRBV5-5 to TRBJ2-1, with D possibly matching TRBD2 (7 bases). The CDR3 sequence is 16 residues long. Germline CDR1 SGHKS, CDR2 YYEKEE (reference sequence). Trimming left V 6 bases short and J 0 bases short, with 16 bases between. Using reference TRBV5-5 and TRBJ2-1 for the parts outside the CDR3, the full variable domain is DAGVTQSPTHLIKTRGQQVTLRCSPISGHKSVSWYQQVLGQGPQFIFQYYEKEERGRGNFPDRFSARQFPNYSSELNVNALLLGDSALYLCASIYRAGASYNEQFFGPGTRLTVL.

This clonotype was seen many times. The CDR3 sequence: CASSVPGLAGADTQYF. The CDR3 DNA reads as TGCGCCAGCAGCGTACCGGGACTAGCGGGGGCAGATACGCAGTATTTT. The gene calls are TRBV5-1 and TRBJ2-3, with 14 bases identical to TRBD2. Per the germline V gene, CDR1 is SGHRS and CDR2 is YFSETQ. J was trimmed by 4 bases and V by 4 bases; bases with no gene match: 5. The CDR3 is made up of 16 amino acids.

This clonotype was observed at least ten times. V usage is TRBV5-1 and J usage is TRBJ1-1, with 9 bases identical to TRBD1. Germline values: CDR1 SGHRS, CDR2 YFSETQ. This CDR3 contains 14 residues. The J segment lost 1 base and the V segment lost 5 bases, leaving 3 bases of the junction unmatched. CDR3 coding DNA: TGCGCCAGCAGGACAGGGGGGGAGAACACTGAAGCTTTCTTT. Residues: CASRTGGENTEAFF.

At least ten counts were recorded for this clonotype. The CDR3 spells CASSSQGSPLHF. In DNA, the CDR3 is TGTGCCAGCAGCTCACAGGGTTCACCCCTCCACTTT. This rearrangement joins TRBV7-2 to TRBJ1-6; a weak D match, TRBD1 (6 bases). V lost 4 bases and J 9 bases, leaving 7 bases between the germline ends. In germline, CDR1 is SGHTA, CDR2 FQGNSA. The CDR3 contains 12 residues.